These T cell receptor beta chains were read from a single sample in a study of T cells in Graves' hyperthyroidism and ophthalmopathy. TCRdb processed the multiplex PCR reads anew with MiXCR; each CDR3 protein has one entry. The sample includes a few hundred thousand distinct CDR3 sequences, approximately 15% seen only once; the top ten take around 14%. Material for sequencing was blood. The receptor set was obtained from a woman aged 40 to 49 with Graves' hyperthyroidism. CDR3s include the opening cysteine and the closing phenylalanine or tryptophan. D genes are given only for firm matches. Clone size is not always given. Where it is, it says once, few, many or a class for expanded clones.

V gene,J gene,D gene,clone size,CDR3 protein,CDR3 DNA
TRBV6-1,TRBJ1-1,-,few,CASSDYLQGTEAFF,TGTGCCAGCAGCGACTACTTACAGGGCACTGAAGCTTTCTTT
TRBV7-3,TRBJ2-7,TRBD1,many,CASSLQTGGPYEQYF,TGTGCCAGCAGCTTACAGACAGGGGGCCCCTACGAGCAGTACTTC
TRBV5-5,TRBJ1-3,-,-,CASSPWDNSGNTIYF,TGTGCCAGCAGCCCCTGGGACAACTCTGGAAACACCATATATTTT
TRBV28,TRBJ2-7,TRBD2,-,CASSLSGAPHEQYF,TGTGCCAGCAGCCTCAGCGGGGCCCCCCACGAGCAGTACTTC
TRBV5-1,TRBJ2-1,TRBD2,few,CASSPAGTSGTSSYNEQFF,TGCGCCAGCAGCCCCGCCGGGACTAGCGGGACGAGCTCCTACAATGAGCAGTTCTTC
TRBV28,TRBJ2-3,-,-,CASSPPGPRVTDTQYF,TGTGCCAGCAGTCCCCCGGGACCCCGGGTTACAGATACGCAGTATTTT
TRBV9,TRBJ2-5,-,-,CASSVYGSQETQYF,TGTGCCAGCAGCGTATACGGGAGTCAAGAGACCCAGTACTTC
TRBV7-2,TRBJ2-7,TRBD2,many,CASSLDVAGQYF,TGTGCCAGCAGCTTAGATGTAGCGGGGCAGTACTTC
TRBV12-3/TRBV12-4,TRBJ2-1,-,-,CASSLYEINEQFF,TGTGCCAGCAGTCTCTATGAGATCAATGAGCAGTTCTTC
TRBV28,TRBJ1-5,-,many,CASYGLNQPQHF,TGTGCCAGCTACGGCCTCAATCAGCCCCAGCATTTT
TRBV27,TRBJ2-1,-,many,CASSSAGNINEQFF,TGTGCCAGCAGTTCCGCCGGGAACATCAATGAGCAGTTCTTC
TRBV5-1,TRBJ2-7,TRBD2,-,CASSSSGFGEQYF,TGCGCCAGCAGCTCTAGCGGGTTCGGCGAGCAGTACTTC
TRBV27,TRBJ2-2,-,-,CASATLGPMRGLFF,TGTGCCAGCGCGACGCTGGGACCCATGCGGGGGCTGTTTTTT
TRBV4-1,TRBJ2-7,-,-,CASSQDFGESYEQYF,TGCGCCAGCAGCCAAGATTTCGGAGAGTCCTACGAGCAGTACTTC
TRBV11-3,TRBJ2-2,TRBD2,few,CASSARLAGGSVNTGELFF,TGTGCCAGCAGCGCCCGACTAGCGGGAGGTTCAGTTAACACCGGGGAGCTGTTTTTT
TRBV29-1,TRBJ1-1,TRBD1,-,CSVAQGGTGGEAFF,TGCAGCGTGGCCCAGGGCGGGACAGGGGGCGAAGCTTTCTTT
TRBV28,TRBJ2-3,TRBD2,many,CASSFRLAGGRDTQYF,TGTGCCAGCAGTTTCCGACTAGCGGGAGGCCGGGATACGCAGTATTTT
TRBV18,TRBJ2-4,TRBD2,-,CASSPPGLAAKNIQYF,TGTGCCAGCTCACCCCCGGGACTAGCGGCTAAAAACATTCAGTACTTC
TRBV5-6,TRBJ2-7,-,many,CASSFLLRGAIYEQYF,TGTGCCAGCAGCTTCCTATTACGGGGGGCCATCTACGAGCAGTACTTC
TRBV19,TRBJ2-2,-,few,CASSGTNNSPKTNTGELFF,TGTGCCAGTAGCGGGACGAATAACTCGCCTAAGACGAACACCGGGGAGCTGTTTTTT
TRBV7-8,TRBJ2-4,TRBD1,-,CASSLVRRDREDIQYF,TGTGCCAGCAGCTTAGTAAGAAGGGACAGGGAGGACATTCAGTACTTC
TRBV5-1,TRBJ1-4,TRBD1,-,CASSLGTGQELEKLFF,TGCGCCAGCAGCTTGGGGACAGGGCAAGAACTTGAAAAACTGTTTTTT
TRBV12-3/TRBV12-4,TRBJ1-3,-,few,CASSFNRASGNTIYF,TGTGCCAGCAGTTTTAACAGGGCCTCTGGAAACACCATATATTTT
TRBV7-8,TRBJ2-1,TRBD2,many,CASSETSGSSYNEQFF,TGTGCCAGCAGCGAGACTAGCGGGAGCTCCTACAATGAGCAGTTCTTC
TRBV7-2,TRBJ2-1,TRBD2,-,CASSLVGLAGGRGHNEQFF,TGTGCCAGCAGCTTAGTGGGTCTAGCGGGAGGGCGGGGGCACAATGAGCAGTTCTTC
TRBV28,TRBJ2-7,-,many,CASSGQLTYEQYF,TGTGCCAGCAGTGGCCAGCTTACCTACGAGCAGTACTTC
TRBV3-1,TRBJ2-7,TRBD1,few,CASSQDFAAQGDEQYF,TGTGCCAGCAGCCAAGATTTCGCGGCCCAGGGGGACGAGCAGTACTTC
TRBV11-2,TRBJ1-6,-,-,CASSLDGYSPLHF,TGTGCCAGCAGCTTAGATGGGTATTCACCCCTCCACTTT
TRBV7-2,TRBJ2-1,-,many,CASSNPHGVDYNEQFF,TGTGCCAGCAGCAACCCACACGGTGTGGATTACAATGAGCAGTTCTTC
TRBV30,TRBJ1-1,-,many,CALDKGSLEAFF,TGTGCCCTTGACAAGGGCTCCCTTGAAGCTTTCTTT
TRBV6-1,TRBJ1-6,-,-,CASSPTPGQSYNSPLHF,TGTGCCAGCAGTCCAACCCCGGGACAATCCTATAATTCACCCCTCCACTTT
TRBV28,TRBJ2-7,TRBD2,few,CASGRRSERGAGEQYF,TGTGCCAGCGGGCGCCGGTCGGAGCGGGGGGCTGGTGAGCAGTACTTC
TRBV7-9,TRBJ1-5,-,many,CASSPEGIGQPQHF,TGTGCCAGCAGCCCCGAAGGGATAGGTCAGCCCCAGCATTTT
TRBV9,TRBJ2-3,TRBD2,-,CASSRKREVTDTQYF,TGTGCCAGCAGTCGAAAGCGGGAGGTCACAGATACGCAGTATTTT
TRBV11-2,TRBJ2-7,TRBD2,-,CASSLTSRLAGGGTYEQYF,TGTGCCAGCAGCTTAACCTCGCGCCTAGCGGGAGGAGGGACCTACGAGCAGTACTTC
TRBV27,TRBJ1-1,-,many,CASSLSGRAFF,TGTGCCAGCAGTTTATCTGGTCGGGCTTTCTTT
TRBV6-9,TRBJ1-2,TRBD1,-,CASSLIQGNGYTF,TGTGCCAGCAGTTTGATACAGGGGAATGGCTACACCTTC
TRBV6-5,TRBJ1-4,TRBD1,few,CASSYDPGTVSATNEKLFF,TGTGCCAGCAGTTACGATCCCGGGACAGTATCCGCAACTAATGAAAAACTGTTTTTT
TRBV29-1,TRBJ2-1,-,-,CSVDDARQGRGRNEQFF,TGCAGCGTTGATGACGCGCGTCAGGGTAGAGGGAGGAATGAGCAGTTCTTC
TRBV4-1,TRBJ2-5,-,many,CASSQGREETQYF,TGCGCCAGCAGCCAGGGCAGGGAAGAGACCCAGTACTTC
TRBV20-1,TRBJ2-1,TRBD2,few,CSARGTSGNNEQFF,TGCAGTGCTAGAGGGACTAGCGGTAACAATGAGCAGTTCTTC
TRBV20-1,TRBJ2-7,-,-,CSAPRGQQGGEQYF,TGCAGTGCTCCTAGGGGACAACAGGGCGGCGAGCAGTACTTC
TRBV28,TRBJ2-5,TRBD2,many,CASSHPRSGEETQYF,TGTGCCAGCAGCCATCCGCGCAGCGGGGAAGAGACCCAGTACTTC
TRBV2,TRBJ2-7,-,-,CASRPPDMGEQYF,TGTGCCAGCAGACCTCCGGACATGGGCGAGCAGTACTTC
TRBV19,TRBJ1-1,TRBD1,-,CASSIRGHETEAFF,TGTGCCAGTAGTATAAGGGGGCACGAGACTGAAGCTTTCTTT
TRBV28,TRBJ2-7,-,many,CASSLVGLEQYF,TGTGCCAGCAGTTTAGTAGGTCTCGAGCAGTACTTC
TRBV9,TRBJ2-5,-,many,CASSVGSYQETQYF,TGTGCCAGCAGCGTAGGTAGTTACCAAGAGACCCAGTACTTC
TRBV9,TRBJ2-1,-,many,CASSVEGGAYNEQFF,TGTGCCAGCAGTGTGGAAGGGGGGGCCTACAATGAGCAGTTCTTC